The subject of this entry is one T cell receptor (beta chain). Antigen unknown. TCRdb keeps only in-frame clones here, not all; method: immunoSEQ multiplex PCR. The sample has roughly 50,000 clones, about 80% seen once. Time point here: week 5, during vaccination. Each vaccine dose was 300 ug of mutant IDH1 20-mer peptide, with topical imiquimod. This sample is drawn from a study of a mutant IDH1 vaccine in newly diagnosed glioma. The CDR3 runs 15 residues. Germline V gives CDR1 SGDLS, CDR2 YYNGEE. V lost 1 base and J lost 4; bases outside the gene matches: 5. Study outcomes and limitations: Most patients, 85% to 95%, showed vaccine-induced immune responses. Alterations occurring in top peripheral T cell clonotypes seemed unrelated to pseudoprogression.

The receptor was derived from a woman between 18 and 30 years old with glioma. Some clones in this sample may be carry-over from other donors' samples. Here the sequenced sample was PBMCs, taken from a glioma patient whose treatment included an IDH1 peptide vaccine. This chain uses TRBV9 with TRBJ1-2, with 9 nucleotides matching TRBD1. CDR3 bases: TGTGCCAGCAGCGTAAGGGGACAGGGAGTCTATGGCTACACCTTC. It encodes CASSVRGQGVYGYTF.